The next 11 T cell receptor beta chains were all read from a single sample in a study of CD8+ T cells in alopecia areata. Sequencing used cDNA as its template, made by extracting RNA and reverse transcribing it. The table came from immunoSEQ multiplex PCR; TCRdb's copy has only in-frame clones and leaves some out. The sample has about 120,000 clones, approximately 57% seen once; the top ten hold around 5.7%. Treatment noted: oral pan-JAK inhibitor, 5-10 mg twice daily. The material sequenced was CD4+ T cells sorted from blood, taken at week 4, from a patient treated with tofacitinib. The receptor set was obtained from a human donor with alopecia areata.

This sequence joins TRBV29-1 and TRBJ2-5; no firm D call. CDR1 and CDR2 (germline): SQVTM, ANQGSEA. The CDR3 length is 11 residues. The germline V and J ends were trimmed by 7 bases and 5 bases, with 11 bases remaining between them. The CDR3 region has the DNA TGCAGCGAAAGAATCGGGGAGACCCAGTACTTC. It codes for CSERIGETQYF.

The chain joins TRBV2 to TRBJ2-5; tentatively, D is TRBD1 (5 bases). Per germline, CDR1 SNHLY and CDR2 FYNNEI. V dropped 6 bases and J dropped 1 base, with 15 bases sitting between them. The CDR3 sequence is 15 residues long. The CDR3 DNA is TGTGCCAGCAGCACTGCTCAGGGCATCCAAGAGACCCAGTACTTC. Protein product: CASSTAQGIQETQYF.

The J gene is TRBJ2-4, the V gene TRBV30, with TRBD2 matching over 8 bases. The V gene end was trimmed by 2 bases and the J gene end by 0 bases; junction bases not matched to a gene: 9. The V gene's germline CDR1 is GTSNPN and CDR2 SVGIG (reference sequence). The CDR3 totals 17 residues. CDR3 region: CAWSRRGGRLAKNIQYF. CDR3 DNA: TGTGCCTGGAGTCGCCGGGGGGGAAGACTAGCCAAAAACATTCAGTACTTC.

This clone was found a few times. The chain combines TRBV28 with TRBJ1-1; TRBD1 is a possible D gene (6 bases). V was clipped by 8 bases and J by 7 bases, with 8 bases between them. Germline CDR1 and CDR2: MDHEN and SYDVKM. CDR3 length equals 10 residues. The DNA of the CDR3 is TGTGCCAGCGAGGACAGTGAAGCTTTCTTT. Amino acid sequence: CASEDSEAFF.

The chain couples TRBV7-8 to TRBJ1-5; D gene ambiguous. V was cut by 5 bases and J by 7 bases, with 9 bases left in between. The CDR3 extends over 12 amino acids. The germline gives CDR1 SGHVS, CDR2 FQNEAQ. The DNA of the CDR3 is TGTGCCAGCAGCGAGGTTTACCAGCCCCAGCATTTT. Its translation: CASSEVYQPQHF.

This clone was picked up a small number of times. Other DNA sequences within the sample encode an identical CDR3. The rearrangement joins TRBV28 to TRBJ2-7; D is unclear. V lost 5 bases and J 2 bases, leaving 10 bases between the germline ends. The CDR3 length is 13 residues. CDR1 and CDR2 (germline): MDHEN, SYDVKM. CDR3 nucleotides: TGTGCCAGCAGTCCCAGTGGGACCTACGAGCAGTACTTC. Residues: CASSPSGTYEQYF.

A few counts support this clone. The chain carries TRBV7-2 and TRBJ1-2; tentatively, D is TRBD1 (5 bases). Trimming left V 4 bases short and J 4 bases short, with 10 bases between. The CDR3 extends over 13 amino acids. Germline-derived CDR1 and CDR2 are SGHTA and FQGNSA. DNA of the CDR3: TGTGCCAGCAGCTCGCGGGGGGGCTATGGCTACACCTTC. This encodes CASSSRGGYGYTF.

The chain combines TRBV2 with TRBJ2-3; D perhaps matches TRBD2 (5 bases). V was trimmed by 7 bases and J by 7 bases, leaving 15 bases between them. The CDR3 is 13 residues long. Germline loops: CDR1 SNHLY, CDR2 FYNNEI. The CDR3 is CASTRFAGNTQYF. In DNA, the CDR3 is TGTGCCAGCACCCGTTTTGCCGGGAATACGCAGTATTTT.

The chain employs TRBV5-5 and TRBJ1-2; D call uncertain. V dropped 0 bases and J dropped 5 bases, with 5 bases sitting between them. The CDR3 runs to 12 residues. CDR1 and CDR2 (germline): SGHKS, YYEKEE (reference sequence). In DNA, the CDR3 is TGTGCCAGCAGCTTGGAAGGGTATGGCTACACCTTC. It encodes CASSLEGYGYTF.

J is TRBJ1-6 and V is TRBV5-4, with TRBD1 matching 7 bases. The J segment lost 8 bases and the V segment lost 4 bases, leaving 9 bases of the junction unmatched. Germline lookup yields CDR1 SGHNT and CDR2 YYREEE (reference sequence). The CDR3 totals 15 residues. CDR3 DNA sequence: TGTGCCAGCAGCAGGGCAGGGACAGAAGATTCACCCCTCCACTTT. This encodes CASSRAGTEDSPLHF.

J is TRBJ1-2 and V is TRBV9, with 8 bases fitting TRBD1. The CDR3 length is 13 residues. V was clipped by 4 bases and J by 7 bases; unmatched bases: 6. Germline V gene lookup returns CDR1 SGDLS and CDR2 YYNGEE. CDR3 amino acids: CASSTDRDSGYTF. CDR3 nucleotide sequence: TGTGCCAGCAGCACGGACAGGGATAGTGGCTACACCTTC.